In its sample, the clone carrying this T cell receptor beta chain was seen a few times. The record originates from a study of patients and donors after allogeneic stem cell transplantation. This CDR3 has 17 residues. The trim removed 4 bases at V and 4 bases at J, leaving 9 bases unmatched. Germline V gives CDR1 MNHEY, CDR2 SVGAGI. One entry per CDR3 protein results from TCRdb running MiXCR on the RT-PCR reads. Among about 57,000 distinct CDR3 sequences listed, roughly 14% were seen once. Specimen: blood, either unsorted or a sorted T cell fraction (not recorded which). The sequence came from a human donor who was either an allogeneic HSCT recipient or a stem cell or donor lymphocyte infusion donor (not recorded which). It is not recorded whose cells these are; they may come from a transplant donor. The chain carries TRBV6-5 and TRBJ2-3, with 12 positions matching TRBD1. CDR3 bases: TGTGCCAGCAGTTCGCCCCCCGGGACAGGGGGCCCAGATACGCAGTATTTT. Residues: CASSSPPGTGGPDTQYF.